The clone carrying this T cell receptor (beta chain) has ten or more counts. The target antigen is unknown. The data were obtained in a study of T cells after yellow fever vaccination. Universal primer sites and UMIs were introduced during 5'RACE template-switching synthesis of TCR cDNA. TCRdb re-called the 5' RACE reads with MiXCR, one entry per CDR3 protein. The table records about 330,000 distinct CDR3 sequences, over 3.5% of them present only once. This CDR3 comprises 14 residues. Per germline, CDR1 SGHRS and CDR2 YFSETQ. V lost 0 bases and J 5 bases, leaving 10 bases between the germline ends. Study-level points and caveats: Detected again after the booster were most primary-vaccination clones, at 95% to 98% CD4 and 88% CD8. Contaminating bulk clonotypes could be abundant in FACS-sorted repertoires. Only a small proportion of the clonotypes turned up in both the CD4 and the CD8 compartments, likely arising from convergent recombination.

The rearrangement joins TRBV5-1 to TRBJ2-3; TRBD1 might be the D (5 bases). Sequences were derived from PBMCs, sampled 5 days after the yellow fever booster vaccination. The TCR sequence derives from a man younger than 35 who received the YFV17D yellow fever vaccine. DNA of the CDR3: TGCGCCAGCAGCTTGGTAGGGGAAGTAGATACGCAGTATTTT. Translating it yields CASSLVGEVDTQYF.